The T cell receptor beta chain described here comes from a study of T cell clonality in common variable immunodeficiency (dated by TCRdb to the mid-2010s). This clone has at least ten counts. Its cognate antigen has yet to be identified. The read ends 3 residues shy of where the CDR3 ends; the end is completed using the germline J gene. Study-wide conclusions, independent of this receptor: Reportedly, TCRbeta sequences from CVID had fewer deletions and N-nucleotide insertions, and highly modified clones with 13 or more V deletions were absent from CVID. The authors noted that sequencing repertoires of T cell subpopulations would be needed to clarify what caused the increased clonality in CVID. Differences among patients in the CVID cohort limited the correlations between repertoire features and clinical complications. Compared with healthy controls, CVID subjects showed increased TCRbeta clonality (t-test p = 0.018), a feature most characteristic of about a third of subjects. Healthy controls shared more TCRbeta clones with each other than CVID subjects shared among themselves (p < 0.0001). Even though DNA input was the same, control samples had an average of roughly 76,000 unique sequences each, compared with 25,000 to 35,000 in CVID samples.

The germline ends are 4 bases apart after V is trimmed by 2 bases and J by 0 bases. According to the germline V gene, CDR1 reads MNHNS and CDR2 reads SASEGT. The CDR3 covers 14 residues, taking in both the cysteine and the phenylalanine. The DNA has 33 bases, all within the CDR3, and is read from base 1. Most CVID patients and most healthy controls were of Caucasian heritage. Heparinized peripheral whole blood samples of roughly 5 to 8.5 ml were collected from each donor. Genomic DNA from adults with common variable immune deficiency (CVID) and from healthy adult controls was used for sequencing of TCRbeta CDR3 repertoires. The control group was made up of roughly 22 healthy adult volunteers (roughly ten male and 12 female) whose ages ranged from 23 to 66 years, with a mean age of approximately 37. To isolate peripheral blood mononuclear cells, diluted blood was subjected to density centrifugation over Hypaque 1077 or Ficoll-Paque. Genomic DNA was obtained from unsorted mononuclear cells through either Qiagen column purification or a centrifugation-based method.

Equivalent amounts of genomic DNA from CVID and control samples were used as sequencing input. For every sample, a 60 bp segment covering the rearranged TCRbeta CDR3 region was amplified and then sequenced. TCRbeta amplification used the immunoSEQ assay, a bias-corrected multiplex PCR with high-throughput sequencing. On the authors' methods: Each unique nucleotide sequence was treated as a clone and annotated with V, D and J genes, copy number and frequency. Sequences were labeled productive if in frame, and non-productive if out of frame or containing stop codons. Clonality was calculated from Shannon's entropy as previously described. Mean CDR3 Kyte-Doolittle hydropathy was derived from the predicted amino acid sequences of productive clones. Hierarchical clustering of scaled V gene usage was performed with the R hclust function using Manhattan distance and complete linkage. Clone sharing by CDR3 amino acid sequence was assessed by resampling 12 repertoires per group over 100 rounds. The repertoires were screened for approximately 72 published EBV-specific TCRbeta sequences and around 240 published CMV-specific TCRbeta sequences. After two CVID samples that produced fewer than 10,000 sequences were dropped from the analysis, around 40 CVID repertoires remained. TCRdb mirrors the immuneACCESS table, restricted to in-frame sequences. Some clones are absent from its copies; in checked studies, under half trace to an unresolved V gene, and the reason for the others is unknown. The V and J calls and clone size were taken over from that table, and D and trimming were inferred from the DNA. The table for this sample lists over 30,000 clones, none of them counted only once. Of the sample, 3.5% to 4.5% is held by the ten largest clones.

The chain couples TRBV6-1 to TRBJ2-2, with the D gene uncertain. Input material: peripheral blood mononuclear cells. The sequence was obtained from a person between 18 and 70 years old in good health. The CDR3 region reads CASSENTNTGELFF. The CDR3 bases that were read are TGTGCCAGCAGTGAAAACACGAACACCGGGGAG.